This T cell receptor beta chain was recorded in a study of memory CD4+ T cells and cytomegalovirus serostatus. Sequencing was performed with immunoSEQ multiplex PCR; in TCRdb, only in-frame clones are kept and a portion is missing. Of 45,000 to 65,000 clones listed, 80% are singletons. This clone showed up just once. The sort gate was single viable CD3+CD4+CD8-CD45RO+ cells for memory CD4+ T cells. This CDR3 is 16 amino acids long. With 4 bases removed from V and 2 bases from J, the gap between germline ends came to 18 bases. CDR1 and CDR2 from the germline V gene are MNHNS and SASEGT. The chain uses TRBV6-1 and TRBJ2-7, with a weak D call TRBD1 (6 bases). The receptor comes from an adult in good health and CMV-seropositive. Sequenced sample: memory CD4+ T cells from blood. Here the CDR3 DNA reads TGTGCCAGCAGTGGCGCGGCCCGGGACACAACCTACGAGCAGTACTTC. The encoded protein is CASSGAARDTTYEQYF.